Reported below is one T cell receptor (beta chain). Its target antigen remains unknown. One base away there is no much larger clone; base qualities are not given. This sample is drawn from a study of cytomegalovirus exposure and HLA in healthy donors (dated by TCRdb to 2015 to 2018). For context, the study as a whole: An earlier analysis of 587 of the donors reported approximately 270 Gb of sequence data and roughly 100 million unique TCR beta sequences from approximately 180 million T cells. Around 300 gigabases of sequencing data and approximately 84 million unique TCR sequences were included in an early release covering several hundred HLA-typed donors. Of the 398 genotyped donors, around 81% fell in the genetic ancestry cluster associated with self-reported Caucasian donors. The study was designed to test whether signatures of past pathogen exposure could be identified by cataloging public T cell receptors. The study profiled the T cell repertoires of 500 to 800 subjects by immunosequencing and related them to cytomegalovirus serostatus. Along with the approximately 620-subject first cohort, a separate validation cohort of approximately 110 different subjects was used. The study combined high-throughput TCR immunosequencing, statistical association of individual TCRs with disease status, and machine learning to predict cytomegalovirus infection status. A later analysis re-analyzed previously published TCR beta repertoires from 660 or so donors and added high-resolution HLA genotyping to study TCR occurrence patterns. Rather than drawing on any new phenotypic data, the later analysis identified candidate immune exposures from TCR beta sequences and the way those sequences occurred across donors. To decide whether each TCR beta V gene segment behaved as functional or pseudogenic, an earlier analysis of 587 of the donors relied on high-throughput TCR beta sequencing. Alongside the repertoire data, information on donor age, sex, ethnicity and CMV serostatus was compiled. A later genetic analysis took genome-wide SNP genotypes for about three fifths of the 666 donors and used that subset as a discovery cohort. Every repertoire in the discovery cohort had been generated on one and the same sequencing platform. HLA typing included class I and class II loci at four-digit resolution. The number of typed donors differed by locus: roughly 629-640 for A, B, C, DRB1 and DQB1; 500 to 550 for DQA1; around 580 for DPA1; and around 470 for DPB1. Four or five DR-DQ haplotypes were treated as single units for association and clustering because of strong linkage in the cohort. Across approximately 400 genotyped donors of the cohort, an average of roughly 230,000 unique TCR beta nucleotide sequences per donor were sequenced, and approximately 17% of those sequences were non-productive. Study-wide conclusions, independent of this receptor: Correlated functional status among segregating V segments might reflect linkage disequilibrium, but an unknown experimental factor could not be ruled out. A later analysis associated around 16,000 TCR beta sequences with specific HLA alleles at a false discovery rate of 0.05. The study listed around 160 TCR beta chains as associated with cytomegalovirus. In both the original and validation cohorts, the classifier was reported to diagnose cytomegalovirus status with high specificity and sensitivity. The cohort was sequenced for TCR beta chains only, and without alpha or paired-chain data the features that could be detected were limited. The only immune exposure information available for the cohort was CMV serostatus. The earlier analysis of 450 to 700 of the donors excluded approximately 17 rarely observed V segments, including chromosome 9 orphons, because counts were too low. When HLA alleles, especially DR and DQ, strongly co-occurred, TCR associations were difficult to assign to individual alleles. While some public TCRs were present in many individuals, most TCR sequences turned up only very rarely across donors. A further reported finding was that TCR beta sequences accurately predicted the HLA-A and HLA-B alleles for most subjects in the first cohort. A later analysis found that most CMV-associated TCR beta chains appeared HLA-restricted, with HLA associations seemingly driven largely by CMV exposure. An association between a missense DCLRE1C variant and V-gene and J-gene trimming of TCR beta chains was found in a later genetic analysis and replicated in an independent cohort. A later analysis found that HLA-associated TCR beta chains were more clonally expanded and had lower generation probabilities than equally common non-associated chains. Compared with the roughly 710-donor mean, donors in an Asian-associated ancestry cluster had fewer N-insertions in productive TCRs, according to a later genetic analysis. According to the authors, the approach could potentially be generalized to other disease states and immunological phenotypes. In vitro tests confirmed that a few of the cytomegalovirus-associated TCR beta chains recognize cytomegalovirus antigens. Because the 87-base-pair reads could not distinguish some IMGT-functional V segments, including TRBV6-2 and TRBV6-3, those segments were excluded. In a later analysis, the rate of TCR association differed among HLA loci, with DRB1 alleles having the most associated TCRs and HLA-C alleles having the fewest. In a later analysis, several top co-occurrence clusters were reported to appear linked to parvovirus B19, influenza, CMV and Epstein-Barr virus. Broadly in line with IMGT annotations, most TCR beta V segments showed up in productive rearrangements about 87% or about 30% of the time in an earlier analysis of 587 of the donors. A cluster of highly shared sequence variants was judged likely to be a technical artifact of the sequencing pipeline. Because HLA typing was missing for some donors at each locus, association tests included only the typed subset. Sequencing depth was assumed to be roughly uniform across donors in the presence/absence analyses, though that assumption may not hold.

The library was made by the immunoSEQ multiplex PCR assay. A mixture of 60 forward primers for TCR Vbeta segments and 13 reverse primers for TCR Jbeta segments was used in the multiplex PCR. A multiplex PCR assay on genomic DNA amplified the CDR3 region of rearranged TCR beta genes. Amplified TCR beta libraries were sequenced as 87-base-pair reads on the Illumina HiSeq System. The original methods were these. A later analysis counted around 72 million unique TCR beta chains across the 700 or so repertoires, and roughly 10 million of these chains were shared by at least two donors. A nearest-neighbor algorithm error-corrected the raw reads and collapsed the reads into unique sequences, merging closely related sequences to remove PCR and sequencing errors. Alignment of CDR3 sequences to IMGT reference sequences was used to assign V, D and J gene segments. For a sequence to be retained, a match of at least six nucleotides to both a V gene segment and a J gene segment was required. Rearrangements were called productive when the CDR3 lacked stop codons and stayed in frame with V and J; all others were non-productive. CDR3 was defined according to IMGT convention as the region running from the second conserved V-encoded cysteine to the conserved J-encoded phenylalanine. The earlier analysis of a few hundred of the donors excluded sequences that lacked an unambiguous match to a single V gene segment. In an earlier analysis of roughly 600 of the donors, a V segment was called functional when productive rearrangements were above 56.7%, and segregating when the standard deviation between donors exceeded 5%. To diagnose cytomegalovirus status from the catalog of TCR beta chain sequences, a statistical classification framework was built. In a later analysis, TCR nucleotide sequences were compared against IMGT/GENE-DB human TR gene sequences so that V and J genes could be assigned. In a later analysis, CDR3 sequences and most-parsimonious VDJ recombination scenarios were assigned using the TCRdist pipeline. A later analysis defined each TCR beta chain by its CDR3 amino acid sequence plus V-gene family, and excluded reads lacking a unique V-gene family. As a way to deal with suspected cross-contamination and a sequencing artifact, a later analysis dropped 450 to 700 nucleotide sequences that were highly shared and had low generation probability. In a later analysis, a clonal expansion index for each public chain was calculated from normalized within-repertoire ranks of inferred template counts. In a later analysis, generation probabilities were computed with a VDJ recombination model fitted to out-of-frame rearrangements, and the resulting probabilities were checked against IGoR. In a later analysis, hypergeometric tests were used to score TCR-TCR, TCR-HLA and TCR-CMV co-occurrence, with a repertoire-size bias correction applied to TCR pairs. In a later analysis, false discovery rates were estimated by permuting HLA or CMV assignments 20 times. A later analysis grouped co-occurring TCRs with DBSCAN, adding TCRdist sequence similarity when clustering within HLA-allele-positive subsets. Co-occurrence clustering excluded repertoires with fewer than 30,000 or more than 120,000 public chains, plus five with anomalous nucleotide sharing. TCRdb took this table from immuneACCESS and kept in-frame rearrangements with V and J called. Such tables lack part of the clones; where checked against another copy, unresolved V genes explain under half of the gap, and the rest is unexplained. Clonal size and the V and J genes are those of that table, whereas D and trimming came from the DNA. Here the sample has over 200,000 clones; roughly 87% occur a single time. The ten top clones hold 6% of the sample.

The cohort was made up of several hundred healthy bone marrow donors. At the time of sampling, every cohort member was nominally healthy, though immune exposures that went unrecorded were likely present. The donor was CMV seropositive and belonged to the group of 250 to 300 seropositive cohort members. Every donor gave a peripheral blood sample, and the peripheral blood mononuclear cells from that sample were used for TCR beta sequencing. The Qiagen DNeasy Blood Extraction Kit was used to extract genomic DNA from the blood cell samples. CDR1 and CDR2, looked up from the germline V gene, are SGDLS and YYNGEE. The CDR3 contains 18 residues, cysteine and phenylalanine counted. Solely the CDR3 DNA is kept, with 54 bases framed from the first base. Trimmed from V: 0 bases; trimmed from J: 4 bases; junction bases lacking a gene match: 13.

The sample comprised PBMCs. The receptor comes from a middle-aged man in good health and CMV-seropositive. The V gene is TRBV9 and the J gene is TRBJ2-3; 8 bases in between match TRBD2. The nucleotide sequence reads TGTGCCAGCAGCGTAGCTTCCGGAGCGGGAGTTGTAGCAGATACGCAGTATTTT. Its coded protein is CASSVASGAGVVADTQYF.